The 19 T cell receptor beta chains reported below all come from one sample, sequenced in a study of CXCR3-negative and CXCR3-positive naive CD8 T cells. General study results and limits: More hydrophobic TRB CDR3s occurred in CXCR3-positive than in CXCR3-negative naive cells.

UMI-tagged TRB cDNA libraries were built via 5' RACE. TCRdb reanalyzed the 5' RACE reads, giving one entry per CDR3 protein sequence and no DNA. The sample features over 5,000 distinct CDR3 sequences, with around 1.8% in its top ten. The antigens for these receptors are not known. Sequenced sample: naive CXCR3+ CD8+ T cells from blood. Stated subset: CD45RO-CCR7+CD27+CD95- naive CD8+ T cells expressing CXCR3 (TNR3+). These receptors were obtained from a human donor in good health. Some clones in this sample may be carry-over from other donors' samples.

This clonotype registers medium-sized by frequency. CDR3 region: CASSYGWGSEAFF. The rearrangement joins TRBV6-5 to TRBJ1-1; TCRdb indicates TRBD1, and absent DNA this call remains unverified. The CDR3 covers 13 residues. Germline V CDR1 and CDR2: MNHEY, SVGAGI.

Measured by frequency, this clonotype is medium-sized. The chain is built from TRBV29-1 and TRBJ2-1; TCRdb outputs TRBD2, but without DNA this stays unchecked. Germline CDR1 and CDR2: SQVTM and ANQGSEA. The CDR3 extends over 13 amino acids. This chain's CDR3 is CSALAGEYNEQFF.

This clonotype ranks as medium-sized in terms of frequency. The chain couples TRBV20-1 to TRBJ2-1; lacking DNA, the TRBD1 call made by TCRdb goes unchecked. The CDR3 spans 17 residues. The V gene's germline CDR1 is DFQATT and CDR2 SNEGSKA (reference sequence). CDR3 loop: CSALPPFSGSSYNEQFF.

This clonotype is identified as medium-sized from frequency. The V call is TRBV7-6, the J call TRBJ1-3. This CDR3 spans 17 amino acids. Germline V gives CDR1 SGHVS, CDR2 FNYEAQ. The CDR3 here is CASREIPSMSSGNTIYF.

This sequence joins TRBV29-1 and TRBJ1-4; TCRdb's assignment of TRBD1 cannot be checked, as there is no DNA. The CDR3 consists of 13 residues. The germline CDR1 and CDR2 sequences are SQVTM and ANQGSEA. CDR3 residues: CSVVETGNEKLFF.

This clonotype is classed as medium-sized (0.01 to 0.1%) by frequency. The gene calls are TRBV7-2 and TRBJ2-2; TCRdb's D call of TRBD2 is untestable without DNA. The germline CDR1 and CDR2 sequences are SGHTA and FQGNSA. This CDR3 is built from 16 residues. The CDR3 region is CASSWASGGNTGELFF.

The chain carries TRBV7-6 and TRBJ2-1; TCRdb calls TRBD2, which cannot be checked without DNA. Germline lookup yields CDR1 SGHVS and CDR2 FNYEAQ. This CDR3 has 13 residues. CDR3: CASSPLGEEVFLF.

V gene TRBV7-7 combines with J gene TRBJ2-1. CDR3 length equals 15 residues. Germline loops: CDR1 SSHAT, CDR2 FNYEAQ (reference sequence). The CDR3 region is CASSPIVGSYNEQFF.

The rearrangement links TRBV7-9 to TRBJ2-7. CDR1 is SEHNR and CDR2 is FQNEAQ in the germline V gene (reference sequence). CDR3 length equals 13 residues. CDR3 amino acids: CASSLSGTYEQYF. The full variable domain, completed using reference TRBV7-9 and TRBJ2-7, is DTGVSQNPRHKITKRGQNVTFRCDPISEHNRLYWYRQTLGQGPEFLTYFQNEAQLEKSRLLSDRFSAERPKGSFSTLEIQRTEQGDSAMYLCASSLSGTYEQYFGPGTRLTVT.

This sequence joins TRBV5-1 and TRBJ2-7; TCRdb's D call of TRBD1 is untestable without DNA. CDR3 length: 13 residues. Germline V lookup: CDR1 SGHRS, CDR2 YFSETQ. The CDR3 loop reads CASSVPTGVEQYF.

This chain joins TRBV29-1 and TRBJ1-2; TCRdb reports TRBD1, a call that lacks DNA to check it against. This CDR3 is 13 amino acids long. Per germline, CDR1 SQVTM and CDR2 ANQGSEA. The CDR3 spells CSVESRDLGGYTF.

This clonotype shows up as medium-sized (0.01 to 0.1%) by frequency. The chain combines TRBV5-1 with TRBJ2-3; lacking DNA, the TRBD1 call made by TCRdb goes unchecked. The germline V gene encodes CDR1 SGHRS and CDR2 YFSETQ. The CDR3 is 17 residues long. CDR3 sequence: CASSPDRFWNRTDTQYF.

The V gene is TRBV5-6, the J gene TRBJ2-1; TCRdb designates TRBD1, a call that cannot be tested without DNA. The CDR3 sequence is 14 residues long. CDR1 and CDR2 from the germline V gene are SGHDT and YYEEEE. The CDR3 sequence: CASSPGQTYNEQFF.

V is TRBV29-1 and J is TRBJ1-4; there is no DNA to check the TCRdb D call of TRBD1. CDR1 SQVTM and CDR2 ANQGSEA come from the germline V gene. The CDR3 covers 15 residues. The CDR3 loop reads CSVEAGYATNEKLFF.

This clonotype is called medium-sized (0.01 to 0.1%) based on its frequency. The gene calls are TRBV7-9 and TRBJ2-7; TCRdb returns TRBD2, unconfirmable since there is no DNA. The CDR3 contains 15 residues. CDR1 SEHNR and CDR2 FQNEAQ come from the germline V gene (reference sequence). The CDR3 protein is CASSPPGTTIYEQYF. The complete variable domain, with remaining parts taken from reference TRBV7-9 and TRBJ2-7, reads DTGVSQNPRHKITKRGQNVTFRCDPISEHNRLYWYRQTLGQGPEFLTYFQNEAQLEKSRLLSDRFSAERPKGSFSTLEIQRTEQGDSAMYLCASSPPGTTIYEQYFGPGTRLTVT.

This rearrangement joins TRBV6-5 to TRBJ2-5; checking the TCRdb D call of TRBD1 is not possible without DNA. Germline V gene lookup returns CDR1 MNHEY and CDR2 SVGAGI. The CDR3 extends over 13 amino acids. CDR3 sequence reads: CASKKTPSETQYF.

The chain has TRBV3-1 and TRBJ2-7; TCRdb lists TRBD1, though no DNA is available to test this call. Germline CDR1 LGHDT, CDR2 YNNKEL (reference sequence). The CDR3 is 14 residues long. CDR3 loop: CASSPGQGVYEQYF.

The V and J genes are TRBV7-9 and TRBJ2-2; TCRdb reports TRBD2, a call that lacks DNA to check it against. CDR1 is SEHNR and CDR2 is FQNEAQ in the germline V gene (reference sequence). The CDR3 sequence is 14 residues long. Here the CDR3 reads CASSPPGPAGELFF.

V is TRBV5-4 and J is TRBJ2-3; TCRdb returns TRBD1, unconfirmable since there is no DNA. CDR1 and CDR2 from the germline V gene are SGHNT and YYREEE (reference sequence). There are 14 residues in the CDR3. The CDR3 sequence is CASSRPGDEDTQYF.